This TCR beta chain was captured by sequencing in a study of T cell responses to AZD1222 COVID-19 vaccine. Points from the study as a whole: Seropositive status at baseline applied to only five or six AZD1222 recipients. Along spike, vaccine-associated CD4 TCRs were found throughout, with dominance at 160-218 and 743-854. Reports say nearly half of spike-specific TCRs go after unmutated variant regions.

This clone was counted between two and nine times. As yet, its antigen is unknown. The assay was immunoSEQ multiplex PCR, and TCRdb's table has in-frame clones only and misses some. The sample shows about 120,000 clones, roughly 88% of them seen only once. Source: peripheral blood, taken on day 0 of MenACWY control vaccination. The sequence derives from an adult in good health.

CDR3 sequence: CASSDREDSPLHF. DNA for the CDR3: TGTGCCAGCAGTGACAGGGAGGATTCACCCCTCCACTTT. The chain has TRBV6-4 and TRBJ1-6; D is undetermined. Trimming cost V 2 bases and J 8 bases, with 7 bases left between them. This CDR3 region has 13 residues. Looked up from germline, CDR1 is MRHNA and CDR2 is SNTAGT.